The clone carrying this T cell receptor beta chain is a singleton in its sample. Thyroid ultrasound, orbital computed tomography, clinical symptoms, and serum thyroxine and TRAb underpinned diagnoses. Regions amplified from RNA transcripts were the TCR beta CDR3 regions. The HTBI primer set was used in a first-round RT-PCR of the TCR CDR3. One entry per CDR3 protein results from TCRdb running MiXCR on the multiplex PCR reads. Here the sample spans over 650,000 distinct CDR3 sequences, 45% being singletons. This entry is derived from a study of T cells in Graves' hyperthyroidism and ophthalmopathy. The source of this sequence is an adult man with Graves' disease, either hyperthyroidism or ophthalmopathy (not recorded which). Material: peripheral blood or thyroid tissue (not recorded which).

CDR3 residues: CSASPPSGGAEKLFF. The CDR3 coding sequence is TGCAGTGCTAGCCCACCCTCAGGGGGGGCTGAAAAACTGTTTTTT. This chain links TRBV20-1 with TRBJ1-4; 7 bases match TRBD1. The CDR3 extends over 15 amino acids. The germline V gene encodes CDR1 DFQATT and CDR2 SNEGSKA (reference sequence). Losses at the gene ends were 3 bases for V and 7 bases for J; bases not matched to a gene: 11.